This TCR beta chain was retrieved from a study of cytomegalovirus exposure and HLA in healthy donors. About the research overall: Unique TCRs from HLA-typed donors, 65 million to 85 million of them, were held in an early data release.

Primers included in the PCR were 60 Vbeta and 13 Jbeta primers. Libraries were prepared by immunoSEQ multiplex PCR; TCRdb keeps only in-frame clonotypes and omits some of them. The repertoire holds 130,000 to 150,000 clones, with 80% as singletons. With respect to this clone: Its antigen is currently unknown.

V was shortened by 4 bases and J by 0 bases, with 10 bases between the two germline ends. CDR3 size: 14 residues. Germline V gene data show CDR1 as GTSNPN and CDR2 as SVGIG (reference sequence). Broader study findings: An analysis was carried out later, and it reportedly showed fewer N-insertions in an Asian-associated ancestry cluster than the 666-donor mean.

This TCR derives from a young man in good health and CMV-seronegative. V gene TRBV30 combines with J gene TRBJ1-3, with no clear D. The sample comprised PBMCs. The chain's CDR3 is CAWNREISGNTIYF. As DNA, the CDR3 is TGTGCCTGGAATAGGGAGATCTCTGGAAACACCATATATTTT.